This entry concerns a single T cell receptor (beta chain). Its antigen is as yet unknown. V was trimmed by 7 bases and J by 3 bases, leaving 13 bases between them. This CDR3 has 13 residues. The V gene's germline CDR1 is SGHNT and CDR2 YENEEA. TCRdb processed the 5' RACE reads anew with MiXCR; each CDR3 protein has one entry. The repertoire has under 250,000 distinct CDR3 sequences, less than 10% of them found once; the top ten carry 5.1%. This sample was taken from a study of identical twins. Study findings and constraints: These conclusions were based on statistical analysis (cross-sectional, not following the same donors).

Sequences were obtained from memory (CD45RO+) T cells sorted from blood. The sequence was collected from a woman under 30 in good health. The chain has TRBV11-3 and TRBJ2-7, with a tentative D call TRBD1 (6 bases). CDR3: CASMATGHYEQYF. CDR3 DNA: TGTGCCAGCATGGCGACAGGCCACTACGAGCAGTACTTC.